Listed below are T cell receptor beta chains from one sample, sequenced in a study of blood T cell repertoires in COVID-19. Generated by immunoSEQ multiplex PCR, the TCRdb table keeps only in-frame clones and is missing some. The data show 150,000 to 200,000 clones, just over 85% seen once. Sequences were obtained from PBMCs or T cells enriched from blood (not recorded which). Every receptor here comes from a woman aged 18-29 years who had recovered from COVID-19. Each CDR3 is given with its conserved first and last residue. A D gene is named only where the DNA matches it firmly. The size entry is marked missing in some rows and otherwise reads once, few, many or a size class.

clone_size j_call d_call cdr3_length v_call cdr3_nt cdr3_aa
. TRBJ1-2 . 15 TRBV29-1 TGCAGCGTTGAAGATCGTGGTCGCCCGGGAGATGGCTACACCTTC CSVEDRGRPGDGYTF
. TRBJ2-3 TRBD2 15 TRBV7-3 TGTGCCAGCAGCTTAAGGGGACTAGCGACAGATACGCAGTATTTT CASSLRGLATDTQYF
. TRBJ2-7 . 16 TRBV28 TGTGCCAGCAGTCTCCCGTATAGGGGAAGTTCCTACGAGCAGTACTTC CASSLPYRGSSYEQYF
. TRBJ1-6 . 18 TRBV4-1 TGCGCCAGCAGCCAAGGGATCCAGACAGGCAGGGCTAATTCACCCCTCCACTTT CASSQGIQTGRANSPLHF
. TRBJ1-2 . 14 TRBV18 TGTGCCAGTCTGGCTTCGTTGGGGGGCTATGGCTACACCTTC CASLASLGGYGYTF
. TRBJ2-2 . 15 TRBV5-4 TGTGCCAGCAGCTTGCCTAGCCGGAACACCGGGGAGCTGTTTTTT CASSLPSRNTGELFF
. TRBJ2-1 TRBD1 20 TRBV14 TGTGCCAGCAGCCCAAGGCTCGGCAGACTGGGGACAGGGGCCTACAATGAGCAGTTCTTC CASSPRLGRLGTGAYNEQFF
. TRBJ2-7 . 15 TRBV11-2 TGTGCCAGCAGCTTGATCCGGGACTCCCCCTACGAGCAGTACTTC CASSLIRDSPYEQYF
. TRBJ2-1 TRBD2 15 TRBV5-5 TGTGCCAGCAGCTTGATACTAGCGGGTTTCAATGAGCAGTTCTTC CASSLILAGFNEQFF
. TRBJ1-2 TRBD1 13 TRBV7-9 TGTGCCAGCAGCCCAGGGGGCCTTCCTGGCTACACCTTC CASSPGGLPGYTF
. TRBJ1-5 . 15 TRBV7-8 TGTGCCAGCAGCCCCCTAAGAAACAGCAATCAGCCCCAGCATTTT CASSPLRNSNQPQHF
. TRBJ1-1 . 17 TRBV27 TGTGCCAGCAGCTCGGTGGGGGGTTTTGGGGTGAACACTGAAGCTTTCTTT CASSSVGGFGVNTEAFF
. TRBJ1-1 . 12 TRBV12-3/TRBV12-4 TGTGCCAGCACCGCGGGGAACACTGAAGCTTTCTTT CASTAGNTEAFF
. TRBJ1-1 . 13 TRBV7-9 TGTGCCAGCAGCTCATACAACAGGGTTGAAGCTTTCTTT CASSSYNRVEAFF
. TRBJ2-1 TRBD2 16 TRBV4-2 TGTGCCAGCAGCCAAGATGCGGGGGGGCCATACAATGAGCAGTTCTTC CASSQDAGGPYNEQFF
. TRBJ1-1 TRBD1 13 TRBV15 TGTGCCACCGCCTTTATCAAGGGGGCGCGGGCTTTCTTT CATAFIKGARAFF
. TRBJ2-2 TRBD1 16 TRBV7-7 TGTGCTAGCAGCGATGGGACAGGGGAAGTTGGCGGGGAGCTGTTTTTT CASSDGTGEVGGELFF
. TRBJ2-5 . 15 TRBV7-2 TGTGCCAGCAGCTTAAATAGGGGGGGAGGGGAGACCCAGTACTTC CASSLNRGGGETQYF
. TRBJ1-3 . 17 TRBV11-2 TGTGCCAGCAGCCACGGAGTCGCCAGCGACTCTGGAAACACCATATATTTT CASSHGVASDSGNTIYF
. TRBJ1-2 . 13 TRBV14 TGTGCCAGCAGTCCCACAGGGAACTATGGCTACACCTTC CASSPTGNYGYTF
. TRBJ2-7 . 14 TRBV2 TGTGCCAGCAGAGCCGACAGGCAGGGTTACGAGCAGTACTTC CASRADRQGYEQYF
. TRBJ2-1 TRBD1 17 TRBV9 TGTGCCAGCAGCGTAGAGATAGGAGGACAGGGCTCCCATGAGCAGTTCTTC CASSVEIGGQGSHEQFF
. TRBJ1-1 . 12 TRBV11-2 TGTGCCAGCAGCCCCGGGGGCACTGAAGCTTTCTTT CASSPGGTEAFF
. TRBJ2-7 TRBD2 15 TRBV28 TGTGCCAGCAGCAGACCGGGGGGTAAGGTCTACGAGCAGTACTTC CASSRPGGKVYEQYF
. TRBJ1-1 . 14 TRBV10-2 TGCGCCAGCAGTGGGAGGGACCTCCGGGGGGAAGCTTTCTTT CASSGRDLRGEAFF
. TRBJ1-6 . 13 TRBV6-1 TGTGCCAGCAGTGAGGGTCGGGGATCACCCCTCCACTTT CASSEGRGSPLHF
. TRBJ2-3 . 14 TRBV7-8 TGTGCCAGCATCCTTAATGCAGGGGTCCATACGCAGTATTTT CASILNAGVHTQYF
. TRBJ2-7 TRBD2 17 TRBV28 TGTGCCAGCAGTTTAAGGGATCGGCGGGAGGGCTCCTACGAGCAGTACTTC CASSLRDRREGSYEQYF
. TRBJ1-5 . 17 TRBV7-9 TGTGCCAGCAGCTTTGAAACAGCAGGGGTGAACAATCAGCCCCAGCATTTT CASSFETAGVNNQPQHF
. TRBJ2-7 TRBD2 15 TRBV11-1 TGTGCCAGCAGCTTAGTGGGCGGGAGCTCCTACGAGCAGTACTTC CASSLVGGSSYEQYF
. TRBJ2-3 . 16 TRBV19 TGTGCCAGTAGCCCCGGGAGTCTTTCTAGCACAGATACGCAGTATTTT CASSPGSLSSTDTQYF
. TRBJ2-1 . 14 TRBV28 TGTGCCAGCAGGCCTACCACAGGGAACAATGAGCAGTTCTTC CASRPTTGNNEQFF
few TRBJ2-2 TRBD2 14 TRBV6-5 TGTGCCAGCAGGGGACTAGCGGGCACCGGGGAGCTGTTTTTT CASRGLAGTGELFF
. TRBJ1-1 . 12 TRBV7-9 TGTGCCAGCAGCTTAGACGAAGAGGAAGCTTTCTTT CASSLDEEEAFF
. TRBJ2-1 TRBD2 14 TRBV5-1 TGCGCCAGCAGCCCGGGACTAGATATCAATGAGCAGTTCTTC CASSPGLDINEQFF
. TRBJ2-2 TRBD2 15 TRBV19 TGTGCCAGTGCTAGCGGGATAGGGGGCACCGGGGAGCTGTTTTTT CASASGIGGTGELFF
. TRBJ1-5 TRBD1 16 TRBV19 TGTGCCAGTAGGGAGGTCTTGACAGGGTACAATCAGCCCCAGCATTTT CASREVLTGYNQPQHF
. TRBJ1-4 . 15 TRBV7-2 TGTGCCAGCAGCGAGCAGGGCCATGGGAATGAAAAACTGTTTTTT CASSEQGHGNEKLFF
. TRBJ1-4 TRBD1 15 TRBV11-2 TGTGCCAGCAGCTTAGGGACAGGGGTAATTGAAAAACTGTTTTTT CASSLGTGVIEKLFF
. TRBJ1-1 . 16 TRBV5-4 TGTGCCAGCAGTCCCAAAGCAGGGAGGTTACACACTGAAGCTTTCTTT CASSPKAGRLHTEAFF
few TRBJ1-5 TRBD1 15 TRBV4-1 TGCGCCAGCAGCCAAGAAGGGGACAGCTACGCGCCCCAGCATTTT CASSQEGDSYAPQHF
. TRBJ1-6 . 13 TRBV29-1 TGCAGCGTTGGGACAGAGCTTAATTCACCCCTCCACTTT CSVGTELNSPLHF
once TRBJ2-5 . 13 TRBV6-5 TGTGCCAGCAGTCGGACTATAGTGGAGACCCAGTACTTC CASSRTIVETQYF
. TRBJ2-3 . 14 TRBV27 TGTGCCAGCAGTTTCCTCACTAGCACAGATACGCAGTATTTT CASSFLTSTDTQYF
. TRBJ1-2 TRBD1 14 TRBV5-6 TGTGCCAGCAGCGGGACAGGGGGTAACTATGGCTACACCTTC CASSGTGGNYGYTF
. TRBJ1-2 . 15 TRBV18 TGTGCCAGCTCGCCGCCTTTGGACAGCAATAATGGCTACACCTTC CASSPPLDSNNGYTF
. TRBJ2-5 TRBD2 19 TRBV5-1 TGCGCCAGCAGCAGAGAGGGACGGGCAATTGGACTAGCGGAAGAGACCCAGTACTTC CASSREGRAIGLAEETQYF
. TRBJ1-1 . 12 TRBV11-2 TGTGCCAGCAGCCGATCAGGGGCTGAAGCTTTCTTT CASSRSGAEAFF
few TRBJ2-5 . 15 TRBV7-9 TGTGCCAGCAGCTTCGGGGGGCGCGGGTTGGAGACCCAGTACTTC CASSFGGRGLETQYF
few TRBJ1-5 . 13 TRBV6-6 TGTGCCAGCTCTAAACAGGGTCATCAGCCCCAGCATTTT CASSKQGHQPQHF
. TRBJ2-5 TRBD1 14 TRBV10-3 TGTGCCATCAGTACCACAGGGGGCTGGGAGACCCAGTACTTC CAISTTGGWETQYF
. TRBJ2-2 . 14 TRBV9 TGTGCCAGCAGCGTTAGTACTGCCACCGGGGAGCTGTTTTTT CASSVSTATGELFF
. TRBJ1-2 TRBD1 15 TRBV6-5 TGTGCCAGCAGTTACTCCAGGGGGACCAACTATGGCTACACCTTC CASSYSRGTNYGYTF
few TRBJ2-2 TRBD1 16 TRBV4-2 TGTGCCAGCAGCCAAGATAGGCAGGGGGTCCCCGGGGAGCTGTTTTTT CASSQDRQGVPGELFF
. TRBJ1-2 . 15 TRBV7-9 TGTGCCAGCAGCTTAGCGCGTCAGGATGTCTATGGCTACACCTTC CASSLARQDVYGYTF